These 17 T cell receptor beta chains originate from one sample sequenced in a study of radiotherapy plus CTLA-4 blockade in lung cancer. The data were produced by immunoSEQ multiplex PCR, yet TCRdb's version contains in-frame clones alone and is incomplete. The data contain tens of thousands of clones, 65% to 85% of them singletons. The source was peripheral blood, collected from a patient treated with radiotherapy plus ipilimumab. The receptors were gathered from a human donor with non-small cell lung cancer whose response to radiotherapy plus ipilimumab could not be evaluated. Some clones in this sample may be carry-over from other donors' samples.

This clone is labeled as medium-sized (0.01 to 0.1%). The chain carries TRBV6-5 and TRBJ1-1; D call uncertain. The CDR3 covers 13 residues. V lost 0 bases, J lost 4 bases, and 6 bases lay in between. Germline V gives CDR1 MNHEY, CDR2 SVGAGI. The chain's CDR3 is CASSYSEVTEAFF. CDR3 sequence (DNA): TGTGCCAGCAGTTACTCTGAGGTCACTGAAGCTTTCTTT.

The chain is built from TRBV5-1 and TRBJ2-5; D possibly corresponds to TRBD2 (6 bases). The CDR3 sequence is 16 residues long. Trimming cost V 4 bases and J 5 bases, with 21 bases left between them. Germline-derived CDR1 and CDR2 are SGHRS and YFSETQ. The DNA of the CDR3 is TGCGCCAGCAGCCCCGTAAGGGACTCAGAAAGGGAGACCCAGTACTTC. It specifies CASSPVRDSERETQYF.

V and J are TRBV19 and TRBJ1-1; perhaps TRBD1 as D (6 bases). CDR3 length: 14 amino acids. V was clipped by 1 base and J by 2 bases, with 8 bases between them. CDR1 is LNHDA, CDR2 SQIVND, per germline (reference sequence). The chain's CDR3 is CASSIGGGNTEAFF. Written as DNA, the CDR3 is TGTGCCAGTAGTATAGGAGGGGGAAACACTGAAGCTTTCTTT.

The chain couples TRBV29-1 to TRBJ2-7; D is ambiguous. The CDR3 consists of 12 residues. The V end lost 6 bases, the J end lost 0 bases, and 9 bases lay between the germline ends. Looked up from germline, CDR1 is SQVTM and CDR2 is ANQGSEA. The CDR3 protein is CSVASVSYEQYF. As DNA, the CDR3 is TGCAGCGTGGCGAGCGTCTCCTACGAGCAGTACTTC.

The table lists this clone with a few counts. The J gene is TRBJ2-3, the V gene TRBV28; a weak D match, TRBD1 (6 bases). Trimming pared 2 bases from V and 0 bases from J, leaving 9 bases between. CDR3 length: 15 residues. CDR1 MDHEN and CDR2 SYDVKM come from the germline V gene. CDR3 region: CASSLGQLSTDTQYF. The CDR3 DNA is TGTGCCAGCAGTTTAGGACAGCTTAGCACAGATACGCAGTATTTT.

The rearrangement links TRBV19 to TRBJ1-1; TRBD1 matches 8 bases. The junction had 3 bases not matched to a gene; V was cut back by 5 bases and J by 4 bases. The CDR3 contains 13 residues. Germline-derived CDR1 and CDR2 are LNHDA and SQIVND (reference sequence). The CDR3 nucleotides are TGTGCCAGTAGTGAACAGGGGGGCACTGAAGCTTTCTTT. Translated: CASSEQGGTEAFF. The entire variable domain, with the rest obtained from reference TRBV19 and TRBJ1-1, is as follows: DGGITQSPKYLFRKEGQNVTLSCEQNLNHDAMYWYRQDPGQGLRLIYYSQIVNDFQKGDIAEGYSVSREKKESFPLTVTSAQKNPTAFYLCASSEQGGTEAFFGQGTRLTVV.

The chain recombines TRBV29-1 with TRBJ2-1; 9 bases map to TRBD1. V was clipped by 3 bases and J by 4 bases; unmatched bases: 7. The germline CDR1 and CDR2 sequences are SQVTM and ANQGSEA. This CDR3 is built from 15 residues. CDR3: CSVDLRDRAYNEQFF. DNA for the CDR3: TGCAGCGTTGACCTCCGGGACAGGGCGTACAATGAGCAGTTCTTC.

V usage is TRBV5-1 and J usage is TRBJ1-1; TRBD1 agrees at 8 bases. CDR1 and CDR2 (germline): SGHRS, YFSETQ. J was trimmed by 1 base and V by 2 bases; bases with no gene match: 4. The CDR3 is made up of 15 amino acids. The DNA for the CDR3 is TGCGCCAGCAGCTTATCAGGGACAGGGAACACTGAAGCTTTCTTT. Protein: CASSLSGTGNTEAFF.

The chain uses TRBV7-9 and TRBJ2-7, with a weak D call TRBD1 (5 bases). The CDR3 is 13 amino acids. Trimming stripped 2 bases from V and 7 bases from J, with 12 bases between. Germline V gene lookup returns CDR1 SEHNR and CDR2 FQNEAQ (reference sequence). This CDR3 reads CASSLPDKQEQYF. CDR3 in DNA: TGTGCCAGCAGCTTACCGGACAAGCAGGAGCAGTACTTC.

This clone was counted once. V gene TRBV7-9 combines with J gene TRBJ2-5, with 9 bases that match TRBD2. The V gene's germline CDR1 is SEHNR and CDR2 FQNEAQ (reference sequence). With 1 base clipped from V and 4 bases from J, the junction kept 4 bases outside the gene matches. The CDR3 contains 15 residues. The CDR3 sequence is CASSLDLAGTETQYF. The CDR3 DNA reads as TGTGCCAGCAGCTTAGATCTAGCGGGGACAGAGACCCAGTACTTC.

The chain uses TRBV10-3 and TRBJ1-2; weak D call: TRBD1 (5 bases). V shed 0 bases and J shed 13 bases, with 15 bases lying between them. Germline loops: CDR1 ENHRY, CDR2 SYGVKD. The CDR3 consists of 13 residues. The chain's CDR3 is CAISESEDRGGTF. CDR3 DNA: TGTGCCATCAGTGAGTCGGAGGACCGCGGGGGCACCTTC.

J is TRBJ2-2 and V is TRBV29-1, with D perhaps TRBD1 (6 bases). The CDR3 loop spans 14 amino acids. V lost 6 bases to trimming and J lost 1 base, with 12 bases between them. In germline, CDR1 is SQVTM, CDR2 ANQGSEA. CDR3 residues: CSVLETGNTGELFF. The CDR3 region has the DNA TGCAGCGTGCTCGAGACAGGGAACACCGGGGAGCTGTTTTTT.

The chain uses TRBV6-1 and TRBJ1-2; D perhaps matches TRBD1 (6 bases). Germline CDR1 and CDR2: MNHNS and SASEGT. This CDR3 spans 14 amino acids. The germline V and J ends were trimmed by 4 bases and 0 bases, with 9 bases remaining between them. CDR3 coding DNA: TGTGCCAGCAGTGTACAGGGCGCTAACTATGGCTACACCTTC. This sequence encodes CASSVQGANYGYTF.

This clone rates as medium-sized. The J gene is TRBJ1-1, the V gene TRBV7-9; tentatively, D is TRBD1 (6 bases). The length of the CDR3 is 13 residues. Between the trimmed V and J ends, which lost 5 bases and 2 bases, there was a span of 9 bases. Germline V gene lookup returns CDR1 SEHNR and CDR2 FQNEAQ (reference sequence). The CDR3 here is CASSPDSNTEAFF. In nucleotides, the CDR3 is TGTGCCAGCAGCCCGGACAGTAACACTGAAGCTTTCTTT.

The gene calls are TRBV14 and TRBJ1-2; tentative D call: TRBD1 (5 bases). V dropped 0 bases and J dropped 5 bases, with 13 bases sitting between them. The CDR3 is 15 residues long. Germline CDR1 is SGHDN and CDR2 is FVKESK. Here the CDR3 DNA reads TGTGCCAGCAGCCAAGATTCGGGGACTACTTATGGCTACACCTTC. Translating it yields CASSQDSGTTYGYTF.

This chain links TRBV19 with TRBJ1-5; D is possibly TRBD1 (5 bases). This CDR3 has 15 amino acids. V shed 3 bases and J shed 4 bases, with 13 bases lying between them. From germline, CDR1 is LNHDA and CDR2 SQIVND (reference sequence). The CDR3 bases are TGTGCCAGTAGTATCTGGGGCAGCGGGAATCAGCCCCAGCATTTT. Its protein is CASSIWGSGNQPQHF.

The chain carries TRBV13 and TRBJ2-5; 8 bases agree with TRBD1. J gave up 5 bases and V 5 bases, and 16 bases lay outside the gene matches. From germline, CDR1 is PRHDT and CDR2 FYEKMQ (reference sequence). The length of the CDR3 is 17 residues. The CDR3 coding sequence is TGTGCCAGCAGCCCCGACCTCGACCAGGGGGCGAAGGAGACCCAGTACTTC. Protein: CASSPDLDQGAKETQYF.